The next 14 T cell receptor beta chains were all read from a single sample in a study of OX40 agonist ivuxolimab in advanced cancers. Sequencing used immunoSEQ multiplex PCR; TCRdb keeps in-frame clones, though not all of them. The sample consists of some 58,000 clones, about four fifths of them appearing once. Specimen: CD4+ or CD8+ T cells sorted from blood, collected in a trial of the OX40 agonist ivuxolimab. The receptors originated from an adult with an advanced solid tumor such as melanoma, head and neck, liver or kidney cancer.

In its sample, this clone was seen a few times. The CDR3 DNA is TGTGCCAGCAGCAGATCCAGGGGGCAAGGAAACACCATATATTTT. It is translated as CASSRSRGQGNTIYF. The chain uses TRBV21-1 and TRBJ1-3; the table's D call, TRBD1, has no DNA check behind it. TRBV21-1 counts as a pseudogene. The CDR3 contains 15 residues.

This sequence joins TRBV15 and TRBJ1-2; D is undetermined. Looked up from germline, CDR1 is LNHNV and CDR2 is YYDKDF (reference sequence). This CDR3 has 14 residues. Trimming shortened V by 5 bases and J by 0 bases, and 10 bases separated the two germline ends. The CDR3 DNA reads TGTGCCACCAGCCCCGAGCCAACTAACTATGGCTACACCTTC. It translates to CATSPEPTNYGYTF.

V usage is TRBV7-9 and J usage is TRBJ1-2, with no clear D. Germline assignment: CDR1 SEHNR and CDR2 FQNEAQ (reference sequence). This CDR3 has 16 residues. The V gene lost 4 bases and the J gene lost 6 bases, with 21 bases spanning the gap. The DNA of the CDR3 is TGTGCCAGCAGCTACCGAAGTAACGGACTCTTGAATGGCTACACCTTC. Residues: CASSYRSNGLLNGYTF.

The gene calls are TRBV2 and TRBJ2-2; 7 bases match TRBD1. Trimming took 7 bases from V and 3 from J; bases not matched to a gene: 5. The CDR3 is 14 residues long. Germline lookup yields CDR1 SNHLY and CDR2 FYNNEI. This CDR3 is CASTGQIDTGELFF. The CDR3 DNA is TGTGCCAGCACGGGACAGATTGACACCGGGGAGCTGTTTTTT.

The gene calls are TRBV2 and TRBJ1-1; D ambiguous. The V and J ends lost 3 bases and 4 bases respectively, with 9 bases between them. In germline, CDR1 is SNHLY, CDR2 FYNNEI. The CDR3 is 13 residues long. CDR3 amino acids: CASSDDGGTEAFF. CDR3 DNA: TGTGCCAGCAGTGACGACGGAGGCACTGAAGCTTTCTTT.

CDR3 DNA sequence: TGTGCAAGTCGCTTAGCCTCCGGACTAGCGGGAGGCCGCACCGGGGAGCTGTTTTTT. It translates to CASRLASGLAGGRTGELFF. The chain combines TRBV12-2 with TRBJ2-2; TRBD2 is taken as the D call from the table, unchecked against the DNA. TRBV12-2 is a pseudogene. The CDR3 has 19 residues.

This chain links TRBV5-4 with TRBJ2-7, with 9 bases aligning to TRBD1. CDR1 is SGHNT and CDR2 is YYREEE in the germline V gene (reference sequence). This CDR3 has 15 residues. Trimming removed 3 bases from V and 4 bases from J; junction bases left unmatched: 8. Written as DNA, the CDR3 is TGTGCCAGCAGCTCCCCCGGGACAGGGTTTTACGAGCAGTACTTC. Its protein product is CASSSPGTGFYEQYF.

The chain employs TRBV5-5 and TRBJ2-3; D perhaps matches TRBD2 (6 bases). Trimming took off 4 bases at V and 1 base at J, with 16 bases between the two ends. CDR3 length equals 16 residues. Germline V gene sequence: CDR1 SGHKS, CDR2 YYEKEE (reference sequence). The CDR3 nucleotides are TGTGCCAGCAGCAGCCACTGGGGGGTCGGCACAGATACGCAGTATTTT. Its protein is CASSSHWGVGTDTQYF.

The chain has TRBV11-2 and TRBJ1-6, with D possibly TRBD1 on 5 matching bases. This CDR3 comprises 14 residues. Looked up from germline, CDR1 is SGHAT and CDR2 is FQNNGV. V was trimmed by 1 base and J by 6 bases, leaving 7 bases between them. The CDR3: CASSLAGSNSPLHF. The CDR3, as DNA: TGTGCCAGCAGCTTAGCAGGGTCTAATTCACCCCTCCACTTT.

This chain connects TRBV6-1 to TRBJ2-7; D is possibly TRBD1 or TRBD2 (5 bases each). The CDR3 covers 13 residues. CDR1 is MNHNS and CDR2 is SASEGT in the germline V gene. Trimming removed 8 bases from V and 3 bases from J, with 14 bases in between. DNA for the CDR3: TGTGCCAGCTGGCCGGGACCATACTACGAGCAGTACTTC. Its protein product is CASWPGPYYEQYF.

CDR3 bases: TGTGCCAGCAGCTTGTTGGCAGGGGGAATTTCCTACGAGCAGTACTTC. This sequence encodes CASSLLAGGISYEQYF. The chain is built from TRBV5-5 and TRBJ2-7; TRBD1 agrees at 7 bases. Germline CDR1 reads SGHKS; CDR2 reads YYEKEE (reference sequence). V was clipped by 1 base and J by 1 base; unmatched bases: 8. The CDR3 runs 16 residues.

The CDR3 sequence is CASSSLGLAFDEQYV. CDR3 bases: TGTGCCAGCAGCTCTCTGGGACTAGCATTTGACGAGCAGTACGTC. The genes are TRBV7-2 and TRBJ2-7, with 9 bases matching TRBD2. With 4 bases clipped from V and 5 bases from J, the junction kept 9 bases outside the gene matches. CDR3 length equals 15 residues. Germline-derived CDR1 and CDR2 are SGHTA and FQGNSA.

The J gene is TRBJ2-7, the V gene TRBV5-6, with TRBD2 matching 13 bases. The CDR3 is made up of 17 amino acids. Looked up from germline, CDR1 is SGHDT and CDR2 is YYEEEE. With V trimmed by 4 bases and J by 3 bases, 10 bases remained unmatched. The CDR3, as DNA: TGTGCCAGCAGCGGTGGGACTAGCGGGACCATTTACTACGAGCAGTACTTC. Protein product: CASSGGTSGTIYYEQYF.

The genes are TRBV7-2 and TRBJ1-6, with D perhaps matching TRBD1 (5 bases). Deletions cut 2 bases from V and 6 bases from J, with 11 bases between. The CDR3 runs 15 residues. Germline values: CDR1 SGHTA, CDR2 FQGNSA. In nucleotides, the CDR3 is TGTGCCAGCAGCTTAATGGGGCAGGGTAATTCACCCCTCCACTTT. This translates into CASSLMGQGNSPLHF.